The 16 T cell receptor beta chains in this list originate from one sample, sequenced in a study of blood T cell repertoires in COVID-19. TCRdb's copy holds only in-frame clones and misses some; the assay was immunoSEQ multiplex PCR. The sample comprises a few hundred thousand clones, 82% of which are singletons, and 5% rests with the top ten. Sequencing input: PBMCs or T cells enriched from blood (not recorded which). Every receptor here comes from a man aged 35-49 years who had been exposed to COVID-19.

The chain links TRBV5-1 to TRBJ1-5; weak D call: TRBD1 (6 bases). The CDR3 spans 18 residues. V lost 4 bases and J lost 4, with 24 bases in between. Germline V CDR1 and CDR2: SGHRS, YFSETQ. The CDR3 DNA reads as TGCGCCAGCAGCCGGGGGGACACCGGGCTGGGAGGGAATCAGCCCCAGCATTTT. Protein sequence: CASSRGDTGLGGNQPQHF.

The chain has TRBV12-3 or TRBV12-4 and TRBJ1-2, with D possibly matching TRBD1 (6 bases). Trimming took 6 bases from V and 4 from J, leaving 12 bases between them. The CDR3 runs 13 residues. For the CDR3, the DNA is TGTGCCAGCAGCTCCGACAGGCTCTATGGCTACACCTTC. Translating gives CASSSDRLYGYTF.

The chain combines TRBV6-5 with TRBJ1-3, with D possibly being TRBD1 (5 bases). CDR3 size: 14 residues. The germline V and J ends were trimmed by 8 bases and 0 bases, with 11 bases remaining between them. Per the germline V gene, CDR1 is MNHEY and CDR2 is SVGAGI. CDR3 loop: CASFEGASGNTIYF. DNA for the CDR3: TGTGCCAGCTTCGAAGGGGCCTCTGGAAACACCATATATTTT.

This clone was detected only once. The chain has TRBV20-1 and TRBJ2-7, with TRBD2 identical over 10 bases. V was clipped by 3 bases and J by 0 bases; unmatched bases: 11. This CDR3 is 17 amino acids long. Germline V gives CDR1 DFQATT, CDR2 SNEGSKA (reference sequence). CDR3: CSASGTSVSLISYEQYF. The CDR3 coding sequence is TGCAGTGCTAGTGGGACTAGCGTCTCCCTCATCTCCTACGAGCAGTACTTC.

CDR3 bases: TGTGCCAGCAGTGACCACAACCGCTACGAGCAGTACTTC. Translated: CASSDHNRYEQYF. This sequence joins TRBV25-1 and TRBJ2-7; no definite D call. Between the trimmed V and J ends, which lost 3 bases and 3 bases, there was a span of 9 bases. The CDR3 runs 13 residues. Germline V gives CDR1 MGHDK, CDR2 SYGVNS.

V usage is TRBV30 and J usage is TRBJ2-6, with D uncertain. The V end lost 4 bases, the J end lost 0 bases, and 7 bases lay between the germline ends. The CDR3 is 14 residues long. From germline, CDR1 is GTSNPN and CDR2 SVGIG (reference sequence). CDR3 protein: CAWIKISGANVLTF. CDR3 nucleotide sequence: TGTGCCTGGATAAAAATCTCTGGGGCCAACGTCCTGACTTTC. Looking up the rest from reference TRBV30 and TRBJ2-6 gives the full variable domain: SQTIHQWPATLVQPVGSPLSLECTVEGTSNPNLYWYRQAAGRGLQLLFYSVGIGQISSEVPQNLSASRPQDRQFILSSKKLLLSDSGFYLCAWIKISGANVLTFGAGSRLTVL.

The chain links TRBV24-1 to TRBJ1-2; D is perhaps TRBD1 (6 bases). The CDR3 covers 14 residues. Germline V gene lookup returns CDR1 KGHDR and CDR2 SFDVKD. The V and J ends lost 7 bases and 9 bases respectively, with 20 bases between them. CDR3 DNA sequence: TGTGCCACCAGAGCCGCGGGGGCCGCGGGTAGCTACACCTTC. It yields the protein CATRAAGAAGSYTF.

J is TRBJ2-1 and V is TRBV11-1, with 7 bases that match TRBD2. The CDR3 sequence is 14 residues long. The V gene end was trimmed by 3 bases and the J gene end by 8 bases; junction bases not matched to a gene: 7. CDR1 and CDR2 from the germline V gene are SGHAT and FQDESV (reference sequence). Here the CDR3 DNA reads TGTGCCAGCAGCTTTGAGGGAGGGCCTTATGAGCAGTTCTTC. This gives the protein CASSFEGGPYEQFF.

The chain carries TRBV18 and TRBJ1-1; unclear D gene. Trimming shortened V by 1 base and J by 2 bases, and 17 bases separated the two germline ends. The CDR3 runs 17 residues. Germline V gives CDR1 KGHSH, CDR2 LQKENI. The CDR3 nucleotides are TGTGCCAGCTCACCACGGGCGTCGCAGGCCATAAACACTGAAGCTTTCTTT. It is translated as CASSPRASQAINTEAFF. The full variable domain, completed using reference TRBV18 and TRBJ1-1, is NAGVMQNPRHLVRRRGQEARLRCSPMKGHSHVYWYRQLPEEGLKFMVYLQKENIIDESGMPKERFSAEFPKEGPSILRIQQVVRGDSAAYFCASSPRASQAINTEAFFGQGTRLTVV.

This rearrangement joins TRBV14 to TRBJ2-1; possible D gene TRBD1, 6 bases. V dropped 4 bases and J dropped 4 bases, with 14 bases sitting between them. This CDR3 contains 15 residues. The germline V gene has CDR1 SGHDN and CDR2 FVKESK. In nucleotides, the CDR3 is TGTGCCAGCAGCCTCCGACAGGAATTTTACAATGAGCAGTTCTTC. Translation: CASSLRQEFYNEQFF.

The rearrangement uses TRBV4-2 and TRBJ2-7, with 10 bases lining up with TRBD2. V trimming: 0 bases; J trimming: 3 bases; junction bases outside the gene matches: 8. CDR1 is LGHNA, CDR2 YNFKEQ, per germline. The CDR3 has 17 amino acids. The CDR3 coding sequence is TGTGCCAGCAGCCAAGATGTAACCCCTAGCGGGAGCTACGAGCAGTACTTC. Translated, it gives CASSQDVTPSGSYEQYF.

This sequence joins TRBV5-4 and TRBJ2-5, with D possibly matching TRBD1 (6 bases). Germline V gene sequence: CDR1 SGHNT, CDR2 YYREEE (reference sequence). The germline V and J ends were trimmed by 0 bases and 1 base, with 10 bases remaining between them. The CDR3 is made up of 15 amino acids. The CDR3 DNA reads TGTGCCAGCAGCTTGGAGTTGGGGGCCCAAGAGACCCAGTACTTC. Its translation is CASSLELGAQETQYF.

This chain uses TRBV19 with TRBJ2-7; D may be TRBD1 (5 bases). Deletions cut 3 bases from V and 6 bases from J, with 12 bases between. CDR1 and CDR2 (germline): LNHDA, SQIVND (reference sequence). The CDR3 runs 13 residues. The CDR3 nucleotides read TGTGCCAGTAGTATGCAGGGTAAAGGCGAGCAGTACTTC. The encoded protein is CASSMQGKGEQYF.

The chain combines TRBV12-3 or TRBV12-4 with TRBJ2-1; a possible D gene is TRBD1 (6 bases). The CDR3 spans 13 residues. Trimming cost V 3 bases and J 5 bases, with 8 bases left between them. The CDR3 loop is CASSLGQDNEQFF. The DNA of the CDR3 is TGTGCCAGCAGTTTGGGACAAGACAATGAGCAGTTCTTC.

The chain couples TRBV6-6 to TRBJ2-1; 12 positions match TRBD1. From germline, CDR1 is MNHNY and CDR2 SVGAGI (reference sequence). Losses at the gene ends were 2 bases for V and 8 bases for J; bases not matched to a gene: 4. This CDR3 region has 15 residues. The CDR3: CASSYRDRGLDEQFF. The CDR3 bases are TGTGCCAGCAGTTACCGGGACAGGGGGCTGGATGAGCAGTTCTTC.

This clone was recorded a few times. The chain joins TRBV19 to TRBJ2-3, with 8 bases fitting TRBD2. Trimming at V came to 5 bases and at J to 4 bases, leaving 14 bases not matched to a gene. Per the germline V gene, CDR1 is LNHDA and CDR2 is SQIVND (reference sequence). This CDR3 has 17 residues. Here the CDR3 reads CASSDVGTRPLADTQYF. The CDR3 bases are TGTGCCAGTAGTGATGTGGGGACTAGACCGTTGGCAGATACGCAGTATTTT. Full variable domain (missing parts from reference TRBV19 and TRBJ2-3): DGGITQSPKYLFRKEGQNVTLSCEQNLNHDAMYWYRQDPGQGLRLIYYSQIVNDFQKGDIAEGYSVSREKKESFPLTVTSAQKNPTAFYLCASSDVGTRPLADTQYFGPGTRLTVL.